This paragraph covers one T cell receptor beta chain sequence. Antigen specificity is unknown. The data derive from a study of tumor-infiltrating lymphocytes in localized non-small cell lung cancer. The germline V gene has CDR1 SGHTA and CDR2 FQGNSA. Germline trimming cut 5 bases from V and 5 bases from J; bases unmatched to any gene: 1. The CDR3 runs to 12 residues. Repertoires were generated with immunoSEQ multiplex PCR, while TCRdb's copy carries only in-frame clones and drops some. This table has about 12,000 clones, 85% to 90% appearing once. Findings and caveats of the study: Compared with uninvolved lung, tumors showed higher T cell infiltration by TCRbeta sequencing.

The gene calls are TRBV7-2 and TRBJ1-2; TRBD1 agrees at 8 bases. Specimen: lung tumor tissue. This clonotype was obtained from a human donor with non-small cell lung cancer. The CDR3 nucleotides are TGTGCCAGCAGCAACAGGGGGTATGGCTACACCTTC. It specifies CASSNRGYGYTF.